The 31 T cell receptor beta chains listed next were all sequenced from one sample in a study of T cells in women clearing cervical HPV infection listed by TCRdb under 2018. Receptor amplification or capture employed the immunoSEQ multiplex PCR assay. TCRdb retrieved this table from immuneACCESS and kept in-frame rearrangements only. Not all clones are present; in checked studies, unresolved V genes account for under half, and no reason is known for the remainder. This sample's table carries roughly 30,000 clones. Around 9.2% of the sample lies in the top ten. Sequencing input: blood buffy coat. The receptors shown here come from a woman between 18 and 69 years old with a cervical HPV16 infection that either progressed to CIN3+ or cleared (not recorded which).

Worth noting for this clone: The CDR3 extends 3 residues past the end of the read, so its final part is completed from the germline J gene. This chain connects TRBV29-1 to TRBJ2-5; a possible D gene is TRBD2 (5 bases). The CDR3 extends over 15 amino acids. V shed 4 bases and J shed 0 bases, with 15 bases lying between them. Germline V gene lookup returns CDR1 SQVTM and CDR2 ANQGSEA. CDR3 region: CSVAVAWFNQETQYF. The part of the CDR3 DNA that was read is TGCAGCGTTGCCGTAGCGTGGTTCAACCAAGAGACC.

With regard to this clone: A junction end diverges from the germline sequence, so it may reflect a read error. The CDR3 end is not reached by the read, which stops 3 residues before it; the germline J gene fills it in. The chain uses TRBV7-2 and TRBJ2-3; TRBD2 matches at 9 bases. This CDR3 has 15 amino acids. Germline V gives CDR1 SGHTA, CDR2 FQGNSA. The CDR3 here is CASILWGGGAETQYF. The part of the CDR3 DNA that was read is TGTGCCAGCATCTTATGGGGCGGGGGGGCGGAGACG.

To note about this clone: The DNA ends 3 residues before the CDR3 does, and the rest of the CDR3 is filled in from the germline J gene. V gene TRBV20-1 combines with J gene TRBJ2-3; TRBD2 agrees at 12 bases. Germline trimming cut 4 bases from V and 1 base from J; bases unmatched to any gene: 6. The germline CDR1 and CDR2 sequences are DFQATT and SNEGSKA (reference sequence). The CDR3 totals 16 residues. Here the CDR3 reads CSANSLAGGGTDTQYF. The CDR3 bases that were read are TGCAGTGCTAACTCCCTAGCGGGAGGGGGCACAGATACG.

As concerns this clone: Read data end 3 residues before the CDR3 end; the end is taken from the germline J gene. The chain joins TRBV11-2 to TRBJ2-2; the match to TRBD2 covers 7 bases. With 6 bases clipped from V and 6 bases from J, the junction kept 4 bases outside the gene matches. Germline assignment: CDR1 SGHAT and CDR2 FQNNGV. The CDR3 runs to 13 residues. The CDR3: CASRRLAAGELFF. The CDR3 bases that were read are TGTGCCAGCAGACGACTAGCTGCCGGGGAG. The complete variable domain, with remaining parts taken from reference TRBV11-2 and TRBJ2-2, reads EAGVAQSPRYKIIEKRQSVAFWCNPISGHATLYWYQQILGQGPKLLIQFQNNGVVDDSQLPKDRFSAERLKGVDSTLKIQPAKLEDSAVYLCASRRLAAGELFFGEGSRLTVL.

The CDR3 loop is CASSQSAGLAGVPANTGELFF. Partial CDR3 DNA: TGCGCCAGCAGTCAATCCGCGGGACTAGCGGGGGTCCCGGCGAACACCGGGGAG. The V gene is TRBV23-1, the J gene TRBJ2-2, with 14 nucleotides matching TRBD2. The DNA ends 3 residues before the CDR3 does, and the rest of the CDR3 is filled in from the germline J gene. TRBV23-1 belongs to the ORF category, with a function that is uncertain. The J segment lost 0 bases and the V segment lost 0 bases, leaving 9 bases of the junction unmatched. This CDR3 spans 21 amino acids.

Partial CDR3 DNA: TGTGCCAGCAGCTTCTTACAGGGCCGCGGGGGC. It encodes CASSFLQGRGG. The entire CDR3 is CASSFLQGRGGYTF. The chain recombines TRBV7-9 with TRBJ1-2; a weak D match, TRBD1 (6 bases). The missing CDR3 end, 3 residues past where the read stops, is filled in from the germline J gene. CDR3 length: 14 amino acids. Germline V gene data show CDR1 as SEHNR and CDR2 as FQNEAQ (reference sequence).

About this clone: Read data end 3 residues before the CDR3 end; the end is taken from the germline J gene. The rearrangement joins TRBV7-9 to TRBJ1-1; D gene unclear. The ends were cut back, 1 base at V and 5 bases at J, with 11 bases in the middle. Per the germline V gene, CDR1 is SEHNR and CDR2 is FQNEAQ (reference sequence). CDR3 length: 14 residues. The CDR3 reads CASSLGRKGTEAFF. The CDR3 bases that were read are TGTGCCAGCAGCTTAGGCAGAAAGGGTACTGAA.

On this clone: Read data end 3 residues before the CDR3 end; the end is taken from the germline J gene. The genes are TRBV5-1 and TRBJ1-1, with a weak D call TRBD1 (6 bases). The germline CDR1 and CDR2 sequences are SGHRS and YFSETQ. V was trimmed by 3 bases and J by 0 bases, leaving 9 bases between them. CDR3 length equals 14 residues. Incomplete CDR3 DNA: TGCGCCAGCAGCTCGGGACAATTGAACACTGAA. Translation gives CASSSGQLNTE. The complete CDR3 protein is CASSSGQLNTEAFF. Complete variable domain (other parts from reference TRBV5-1 and TRBJ1-1): KAGVTQTPRYLIKTRGQQVTLSCSPISGHRSVSWYQQTPGQGLQFLFEYFSETQRNKGNFPGRFSGRQFSNSRSEMNVSTLELGDSALYLCASSSGQLNTEAFFGQGTRLTVV.

Regarding this clone: Read data end 3 residues before the CDR3 end; the end is taken from the germline J gene. The chain is built from TRBV29-1 and TRBJ2-3, with D possibly TRBD2 on 5 matching bases. This CDR3 comprises 8 residues. Germline CDR1 and CDR2: SQVTM and ANQGSEA. The CDR3 here is CSVGAQYF. The CDR3 bases that were read are TGCAGCGTCGGGGCG.

About this clone: Read sequence stops 3 residues before the CDR3 end, and the germline J gene provides the missing end. The chain carries TRBV7-3 and TRBJ2-3; perhaps D is TRBD1 or TRBD2 (6 bases each). V gave up 2 bases and J gave up 6 bases, with 15 bases separating them. The germline gives CDR1 SGHTA, CDR2 FQGTGA. The CDR3 totals 15 residues. Partial CDR3 DNA: TGTGCCAGCAGCTTAGAAGGAGGGGGTCGTGATACG. Amino acids: CASSLEGGGRDT. The whole CDR3 sequence reads CASSLEGGGRDTQYF.

As concerns this clone: The read ends 3 residues shy of where the CDR3 ends; the end is completed using the germline J gene. V usage is TRBV2 and J usage is TRBJ2-1, with D perhaps matching TRBD1 (6 bases). The length of the CDR3 is 12 residues. Germline CDR1 and CDR2: SNHLY and FYNNEI. V lost 5 bases, J lost 8 bases, and 10 bases lay in between. The CDR3 spells CASSPQGYEQFF. The covered CDR3 bases are TGTGCCAGCAGTCCACAGGGCTATGAG.

Concerning this clone: The CDR3 extends 3 residues past the end of the read, so its final part is completed from the germline J gene. The J gene is TRBJ2-1, the V gene TRBV7-9; the D gene is possibly TRBD1 (6 bases). Germline V gene sequence: CDR1 SEHNR, CDR2 FQNEAQ (reference sequence). The CDR3 covers 12 residues. V lost 1 base and J 8 bases, leaving 6 bases between the germline ends. The CDR3 bases that were read are TGTGCCAGCAGCTTAGAGGGGGATGAG. This sequence encodes CASSLEGDE. The CDR3 reads in full as CASSLEGDEQFF.

Concerning this clone: One junction end disagrees with the germline gene, perhaps due to a read error. The read halts 3 residues ahead of the CDR3 end, with the missing end drawn from the germline J gene. The V gene is TRBV18, the J gene TRBJ2-3; tentatively, D is TRBD1 (5 bases). CDR1 is KGHSH and CDR2 is LQKENI in the germline V gene. There are 15 residues in the CDR3. Here the CDR3 reads CVSSPLGDRNQPQYF. The DNA read from the CDR3 is TGTGTCAGCTCACCATTAGGAGACAGAAATCAGCCG. The full variable domain, rest sourced from reference TRBV18 and TRBJ2-3, is NAGVMQNPRHLVRRRGQEARLRCSPMKGHSHVYWYRQLPEEGLKFMVYLQKENIIDESGMPKERFSAEFPKEGPSILRIQQVVRGDSAAYFCVSSPLGDRNQPQYFGPGTRLTVL.

CDR3 amino acids: CSAQNGVVTDTQYF. CDR3 bases read: TGCAGTGCTCAGAACGGGGTTGTTACAGATACG. The chain combines TRBV20-1 with TRBJ2-3; a possible D gene is TRBD2 (5 bases). Sequencing ends 3 residues short of the CDR3 end; the germline J gene provides the rest. Between the trimmed V and J ends, which lost 5 bases and 3 bases, there was a span of 15 bases. Germline V gene sequence: CDR1 DFQATT, CDR2 SNEGSKA (reference sequence). The CDR3 covers 14 residues.

For this clone: The read falls 3 residues short of the CDR3 end, and the missing part is taken from the germline J gene. The chain combines TRBV18 with TRBJ2-4, with TRBD1 as a possible D gene (5 bases). The CDR3 runs 14 residues. Germline V gives CDR1 KGHSH, CDR2 LQKENI. CDR3: CASSPDLGVYGQYF. The CDR3 bases that were read are TGTGCCAGCTCACCAGACCTAGGGGTCTATGGT.

Turning to this clone: The read gets to within 3 residues of the CDR3 end, and the germline J gene fills in the rest. The chain couples TRBV24-1 to TRBJ2-2; D perhaps matches TRBD1 (5 bases). This CDR3 spans 16 amino acids. CDR1 is KGHDR and CDR2 is SFDVKD in the germline V gene. V was trimmed by 3 bases and J by 3 bases, leaving 13 bases between them. CDR3: CATSDIPTEHTGELFF. The CDR3 bases that were read are TGTGCCACCAGTGATATCCCGACAGAGCACACCGGGGAG.

Comment on this clone: The read stops 3 residues short of the end of the CDR3; the missing end is completed from the germline J gene. This chain connects TRBV7-3 to TRBJ1-2; possibly TRBD1 for D (6 bases). CDR3 length equals 13 residues. The germline V and J ends were trimmed by 2 bases and 6 bases, with 10 bases remaining between them. The germline gives CDR1 SGHTA, CDR2 FQGTGA. The CDR3 protein is CASSLRGGDGYTF. The CDR3 bases that were read are TGTGCCAGCAGCTTACGGGGGGGCGATGGC.

Remarks on this clone: The sequence runs out 3 residues before the end of the CDR3; the remainder is reconstructed from the germline J gene. The rearrangement joins TRBV29-1 to TRBJ2-3; 8 nucleotides agree with TRBD1. There are 14 residues in the CDR3. Per the germline V gene, CDR1 is SQVTM and CDR2 is ANQGSEA. The sequenced part of the CDR3 DNA is TGCAGCGTTGTAACGGGACAGGTCAATCAGCCG. This sequence encodes CSVVTGQVNQP. The full CDR3 reads CSVVTGQVNQPQYF.

The CDR3 spells CAISDSRNSDTQYF. The sequenced CDR3 bases are TGTGCCATCAGTGATAGCCGAAATAGTGATACC. This chain joins TRBV10-3 and TRBJ2-5; D is undetermined. The sequence runs out 3 residues before the end of the CDR3; the remainder is reconstructed from the germline J gene. Germline V gene sequence: CDR1 ENHRY, CDR2 SYGVKD. The CDR3 is made up of 14 amino acids.

Remarks on this clone: The CDR3 goes on 3 residues after the read ends, and that part is filled in from the germline J gene. This chain uses TRBV14 with TRBJ2-1; a weak D match, TRBD2 (6 bases). Germline-derived CDR1 and CDR2 are SGHDN and FVKESK. The V end lost 4 bases, the J end lost 4 bases, and 11 bases lay between the germline ends. This CDR3 comprises 14 residues. CDR3 bases read: TGTGCCAGCAGCCCTAGCGCCTTATACAATGAG. It is translated as CASSPSALYNE. The complete CDR3 protein is CASSPSALYNEQFF.

A remark on this clone: The missing CDR3 end, 3 residues past where the read stops, is filled in from the germline J gene. The rearrangement links TRBV7-6 to TRBJ1-2, with 7 bases lining up with TRBD1. Trimming cost V 4 bases and J 2 bases; bases outside gene matches: 13. The germline V gene encodes CDR1 SGHVS and CDR2 FNYEAQ. The CDR3 totals 17 residues. The CDR3 bases that were read are TGTGCCAGCAGCTCCCATCAAGCGGGACAGCTGAACTATGGC. Amino acid sequence: CASSSHQAGQLNYG. In full, the CDR3 reads CASSSHQAGQLNYGYTF.

About this clone itself: The CDR3 goes on 3 residues after the read ends, and that part is filled in from the germline J gene. The chain joins TRBV2 to TRBJ2-2; D remains ambiguous. The CDR3 spans 13 residues. V dropped 6 bases and J dropped 8 bases, with 13 bases sitting between them. The V gene's germline CDR1 is SNHLY and CDR2 FYNNEI. The CDR3 region is CASSAQHSGELFF. The CDR3 bases that were read are TGTGCCAGCAGCGCACAGCATTCGGGGGAG.

Comments on this clone: The read is 3 residues too short to cover the CDR3 end, so that end is filled in from the germline J gene. This rearrangement joins TRBV20-1 to TRBJ1-1; TRBD1 agrees at 7 bases. V lost 6 bases, J lost 0 bases, and 13 bases stayed unmatched. CDR1 and CDR2 from the germline V gene are DFQATT and SNEGSKA (reference sequence). The CDR3 sequence is 16 residues long. CDR3 sequence: CSAQQGQNVLNTEAFF. The covered CDR3 bases are TGCAGTGCACAACAGGGACAGAATGTCCTGAACACTGAA.

Notes on this clone: The read stops 3 residues short of the end of the CDR3; the missing end is completed from the germline J gene. V gene TRBV23-1 combines with J gene TRBJ2-7; 9 nucleotides align to TRBD1. TRBV23-1 falls under the ORF class, with uncertain function. The CDR3 loop spans 14 amino acids. The V gene end was trimmed by 11 bases and the J gene end by 4 bases; junction bases not matched to a gene: 12. The covered CDR3 bases are TGCGCCTGCCCGATTGGACAGGGGTTGTACGAG. Translation: CACPIGQGLYE. The whole CDR3 region reads CACPIGQGLYEQYF.

About this clone: The read ends 3 residues shy of where the CDR3 ends; the end is completed using the germline J gene. This rearrangement joins TRBV29-1 to TRBJ2-7; D is possibly TRBD1 (6 bases). Deletions cut 0 bases from V and 3 bases from J, with 15 bases between. Germline values: CDR1 SQVTM, CDR2 ANQGSEA. The CDR3 is 15 residues long. Incomplete CDR3 DNA: TGCAGCGTTGAAGATCGGAGCAGGGGCTACTACGAG. This sequence encodes CSVEDRSRGYYE. The full CDR3 reads CSVEDRSRGYYEQYF.

A word on this clone: One end of the junction does not line up with germline, which may come from a read error. The read finishes 3 residues shy of the CDR3 end, and the germline J gene is used to complete it. At the DNA level, this CDR3 is encoded by other sequences in the same sample as well. The V and J genes are TRBV30 and TRBJ1-3; the D gene is possibly TRBD1 (5 bases). CDR1 and CDR2 from the germline V gene are GTSNPN and SVGIG (reference sequence). This CDR3 comprises 12 residues. CDR3 bases read: TGTGCCTGGAGCCTGAGGGGAAACACA. Translating gives CAWSLRGNT. The CDR3, in full, reads CAWSLRGNTIYF.

Concerning this clone: The read ends 3 residues early relative to the CDR3; the germline J gene fills the gap. The sample has other DNA sequences that encode this CDR3 too. This chain uses TRBV18 with TRBJ2-5; tentative D call: TRBD1 (6 bases). Germline loops: CDR1 KGHSH, CDR2 LQKENI. CDR3 length equals 15 residues. With 6 bases removed from V and 3 bases from J, the gap between germline ends came to 17 bases. The DNA read from the CDR3 is TGTGCCAGCTCCCCCCCCAGGAACAGGGAAGAGACC. Its protein product is CASSPPRNREET. The full CDR3 is CASSPPRNREETQYF. The full variable domain, completed using reference TRBV18 and TRBJ2-5, is NAGVMQNPRHLVRRRGQEARLRCSPMKGHSHVYWYRQLPEEGLKFMVYLQKENIIDESGMPKERFSAEFPKEGPSILRIQQVVRGDSAAYFCASSPPRNREETQYFGPGTRLLVL.

A note on this clone: The read halts 3 residues ahead of the CDR3 end, with the missing end drawn from the germline J gene. The gene calls are TRBV10-3 and TRBJ2-3, with a tentative D call TRBD2 (6 bases). This CDR3 region has 14 residues. Germline V gene lookup returns CDR1 ENHRY and CDR2 SYGVKD. Trimming pared 2 bases from V and 8 bases from J, leaving 14 bases between. The CDR3 sequence: CAISESLLARTQYF. CDR3 bases read: TGTGCCATCAGTGAGAGTCTCCTAGCGCGTACG.

As to this clone: The read terminates 3 residues ahead of where the CDR3 ends, so the germline J gene completes it. The chain is built from TRBV20-1 and TRBJ2-2; D is possibly TRBD1 (6 bases). CDR1 is DFQATT and CDR2 is SNEGSKA in the germline V gene (reference sequence). CDR3 size: 11 residues. CDR3 DNA (partial): TGCAGTGCTACCTTTGGGACAAAG. Residues: CSATFGTK. The entire CDR3 sequence reads CSATFGTKLFF.

In the case of this clone: The read stops 3 residues short of the end of the CDR3; the missing end is completed from the germline J gene. The chain carries TRBV19 and TRBJ2-5; 10 bases match TRBD1. Losses at the gene ends were 5 bases for V and 4 bases for J; bases not matched to a gene: 19. The CDR3 has 19 amino acids. CDR1 and CDR2 from the germline V gene are LNHDA and SQIVND (reference sequence). This CDR3 is CASSPTGQGTTMGRETQYF. The DNA read from the CDR3 is TGTGCCAGTAGTCCCACGGGACAGGGGACGACTATGGGCCGAGAGACC.

Turning to this clone: Read data end 3 residues before the CDR3 end; the end is taken from the germline J gene. This chain connects TRBV5-1 to TRBJ2-7; D may be TRBD1 (6 bases). This CDR3 spans 13 amino acids. Trimming removed 5 bases from V and 5 bases from J, with 14 bases in between. Looked up from germline, CDR1 is SGHRS and CDR2 is YFSETQ. The CDR3 sequence: CASRPDRPHEQYF. CDR3 DNA (partial): TGCGCCAGCAGACCAGACAGGCCCCACGAG.